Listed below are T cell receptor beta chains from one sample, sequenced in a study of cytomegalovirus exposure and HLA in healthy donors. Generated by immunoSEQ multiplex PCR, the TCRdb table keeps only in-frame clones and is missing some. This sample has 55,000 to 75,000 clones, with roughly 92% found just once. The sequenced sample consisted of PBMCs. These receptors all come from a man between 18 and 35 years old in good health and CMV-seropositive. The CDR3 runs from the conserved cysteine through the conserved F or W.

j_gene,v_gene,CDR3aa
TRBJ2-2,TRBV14,CASSLTQGLAGEGTGELFF
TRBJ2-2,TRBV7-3,CASSLIAGGPNTGELFF
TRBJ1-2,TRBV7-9,CASSLWEGYTF
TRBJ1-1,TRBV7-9,CASSLSRDKNTEAFF
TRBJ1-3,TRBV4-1,CASSQEWGLGNTIYF
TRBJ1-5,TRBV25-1,CASSVVSGQPQHF
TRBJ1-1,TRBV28,CASSPSWANEAFF
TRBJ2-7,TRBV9,CASSETGTGYYEQYF
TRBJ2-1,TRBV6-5,CASSSRAGGLDEQFF
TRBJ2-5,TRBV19,CASSWETGIGETQYF
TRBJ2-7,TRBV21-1,CASSIHYEQYF
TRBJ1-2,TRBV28,CASSSDSYYGYTF
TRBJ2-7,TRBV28,CASSFRGLSSYEQYF
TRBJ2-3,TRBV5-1,CASSLVGGLTDTQYF
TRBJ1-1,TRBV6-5,CASRHRGRGAEAFF
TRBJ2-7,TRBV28,CASSFSEGEQYF
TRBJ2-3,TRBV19,CASSMTGMWTDTQYF
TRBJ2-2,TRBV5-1,CASSWTSGSRGELFF
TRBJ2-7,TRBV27,CASSRATSGIYEQYF
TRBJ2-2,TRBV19,CASSIKSIAGELFF
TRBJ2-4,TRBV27,CASSIRQGRYIQYF
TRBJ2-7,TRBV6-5,CASRPQIGGSYEQYF
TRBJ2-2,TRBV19,CASSTAGGPAGELFF
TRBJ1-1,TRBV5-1,CASSSGQGGTEAFF
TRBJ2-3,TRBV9,CASSVRGLAGSSTDTQYF
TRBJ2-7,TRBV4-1,CASSQGPRDQEDRYF
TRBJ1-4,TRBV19,CASTANGAGEKLFF
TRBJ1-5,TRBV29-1,CSVGTGDQPQHF
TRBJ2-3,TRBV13,CASSLRGGAGVGTDTQYF
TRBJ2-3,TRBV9,CASSGYADTQYF
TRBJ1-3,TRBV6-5,CASRLSVGSGNTIYF
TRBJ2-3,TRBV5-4,CASSWGGTSGRTDTQYF
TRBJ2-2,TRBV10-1,CASSWTNTGELFF
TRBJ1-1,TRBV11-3,CASSPGTGNTEAFF
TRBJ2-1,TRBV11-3,CASSPGLAGVNEQFF
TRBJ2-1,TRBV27,CASSLNGGSYNEQFF
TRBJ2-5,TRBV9,CASSVDPAGGVQETQYF
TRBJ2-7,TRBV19,CASSIQGTSVYEQYF
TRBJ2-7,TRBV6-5,CASRPGGNSYEQYF
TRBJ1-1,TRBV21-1,CASEQGVNTEAFF
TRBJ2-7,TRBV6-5,CASSPRLAGHEQYF
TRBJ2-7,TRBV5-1,CASSLGIIGRLAGGLDRYEQYF
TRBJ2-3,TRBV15,CATSRASGSGSDTQYF
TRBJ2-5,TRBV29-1,CSVAGTERGTQYF
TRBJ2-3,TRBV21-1,CASSKEGRAPPDTQYF
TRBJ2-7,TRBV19,CASSMGGSSYEQYF
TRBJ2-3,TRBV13,CASSLRQGSDTQYF
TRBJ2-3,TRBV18,CASSLSTDTQYF
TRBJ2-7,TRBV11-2,CASSFYRGQNEQYF
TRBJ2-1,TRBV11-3,CASSLGIAGEDEQFF